Following are 7 T cell receptor beta chains from one sample sequenced in a study of identical twins (dated by TCRdb to the mid-2010s). The library was obtained by 5' RACE. Instrument used: Illumina HiSeq 2000. TCRdb reprocessed the public reads (quality trimming at Q25 with fastp, clone calling with MiXCR) and kept in-frame beta chains. Entries are consolidated by CDR3 protein sequence, retaining the most common genes and DNA. Counted in this sample were fewer than 500,000 distinct CDR3 sequences; 24% of them appeared once. The biggest ten clones account for about 2.7% of the sample. The same data also contributed to another study, on T cells expressing NK-cell markers.

The specimen sequenced was CD4+ T cells sorted from blood. These receptors came from a young woman in good health.

The CDR3 sequence: CASSPDRFTEAFF. The CDR3 DNA is TGTGCCAGCAGTCCCGACAGGTTCACTGAAGCTTTCTTT. The chain has TRBV6-1 and TRBJ1-1, with a possible D match to TRBD1 (6 bases). Germline CDR1 is MNHNS and CDR2 is SASEGT. The CDR3 totals 13 residues. V was cut by 5 bases and J by 4 bases, with 11 bases left in between.

The chain joins TRBV7-9 to TRBJ2-5; TRBD1 is a possible D gene (5 bases). CDR1 is SEHNR, CDR2 FQNEAQ, per germline (reference sequence). This CDR3 is 14 amino acids long. V lost 5 bases and J lost 7, with 17 bases in between. CDR3 protein: CASSLYPGQWTQYF. Written as DNA, the CDR3 is TGTGCCAGCAGCCTCTACCCAGGACAATGGACCCAGTACTTC.

The V call is TRBV10-3, the J call TRBJ2-7; 10 bases align to TRBD1. This CDR3 region has 16 residues. Germline lookup yields CDR1 ENHRY and CDR2 SYGVKD. J was trimmed by 5 bases and V by 5 bases; bases with no gene match: 12. The CDR3 DNA reads as TGTGCCATCAGTCCCCGCTCGGGCGGGACAGGGGACGAGCAGTACTTC. Translation: CAISPRSGGTGDEQYF.

Only a few counts were recorded for this clonotype. The chain links TRBV11-2 to TRBJ1-2; D perhaps matches TRBD1 (6 bases). Germline CDR1 reads SGHAT; CDR2 reads FQNNGV. The germline V and J ends were trimmed by 4 bases and 1 base, with 10 bases remaining between them. There are 14 residues in the CDR3. Here the CDR3 DNA reads TGTGCCAGCAGCTACGACAGGTTTAACTATGGCTACACCTTC. Its translation: CASSYDRFNYGYTF.

The chain joins TRBV7-9 to TRBJ2-5, with D uncertain. This CDR3 is built from 14 residues. With 5 bases removed from V and 5 bases from J, the gap between germline ends came to 15 bases. The germline V gene has CDR1 SEHNR and CDR2 FQNEAQ (reference sequence). The DNA of the CDR3 is TGTGCCAGCAGCCCCGTCTATTTCAGGGAGACCCAGTACTTC. This sequence encodes CASSPVYFRETQYF.

The chain couples TRBV11-2 to TRBJ1-1; D ambiguous. CDR1 SGHAT and CDR2 FQNNGV come from the germline V gene. V dropped 5 bases and J dropped 0 bases, with 13 bases sitting between them. CDR3 length equals 15 residues. The CDR3 spells CASSPWESMNTEAFF. The CDR3 DNA reads as TGTGCCAGCAGCCCCTGGGAGTCCATGAACACTGAAGCTTTCTTT.

This clonotype was counted only a few times. The V and J genes are TRBV5-6 and TRBJ1-1; D is unresolved. Germline CDR1 and CDR2: SGHDT and YYEEEE. CDR3 length: 13 amino acids. V lost 0 bases, J lost 9 bases, and 12 bases lay in between. The CDR3 DNA follows: TGTGCCAGCAGCTTGGGAGACGAACGCAAAGCTTTCTTT. It codes for CASSLGDERKAFF.